This T cell receptor (beta chain) was sequenced in a study of OX40 agonist ivuxolimab in advanced cancers. Profiled with immunoSEQ multiplex PCR; TCRdb holds only in-frame clones, not every one. This table holds about 68,000 clones, roughly 80% found once. The CDR3 covers 15 residues. Germline CDR1 reads SGHKS; CDR2 reads YYEKEE (reference sequence). V shed 1 base and J shed 5 bases, with 16 bases lying between them. V usage is TRBV5-5 and J usage is TRBJ2-7, with D perhaps being TRBD1 or TRBD2 (5 bases each). This clonotype was obtained from an adult with an advanced solid tumor such as melanoma, head and neck, liver or kidney cancer. The specimen was CD4+ or CD8+ T cells sorted from blood, collected in a trial of the OX40 agonist ivuxolimab. Written as DNA, the CDR3 is TGTGCCAGCAGCTTGTTGAACTCCCTGGGGGACGAGCAGTACTTC. Amino acids: CASSLLNSLGDEQYF.